This section outlines one T cell receptor (beta chain) sequence together with its context. Its antigen is unidentified. CDR3 length: 19 residues. Losses at the gene ends were 6 bases for V and 3 bases for J; bases not matched to a gene: 21. Germline values: CDR1 DFQATT, CDR2 SNEGSKA (reference sequence). These data are taken from a study of post-analysis software for immune sequencing data. Study observations and caveats: Under F measure analysis, samples from one preparation batch co-clustered strongly. Roughly 5 TRBV segments were significantly more frequent in patients than in controls. TRBV5-6, TRBV5-1 and TRBV20-1 were among these segments. Normalized Chao1 diversity was significantly lower in multiple sclerosis patients than in controls.

TCR beta libraries were prepared from cDNA with unique molecular identifiers. A population of about 0.95 to 10 million T cells gave rise to roughly 0.5 million cDNA molecules. One entry per CDR3 protein results from TCRdb running MiXCR on the PCR reads. The sample includes over 700,000 distinct CDR3 sequences, around 27% of them seen just once. This receptor was obtained from a girl aged 10 to 17 with multiple sclerosis. Material for sequencing was blood. The V call is TRBV20-1, the J call TRBJ2-3; 10 positions match TRBD2. The CDR3: CSAPRGAASGRAGTDTQYF. CDR3 sequence (DNA): TGCAGTGCCCCCCGTGGGGCGGCTAGCGGGAGAGCGGGGACAGATACGCAGTATTTT.